This T cell receptor (beta chain) was identified during a study of blood T cell repertoires in COVID-19. As for the study in general: Italy, Spain and the United States were the sources of the convalescent and acute COVID-19 samples. Sample material is recorded as cDNA or gDNA derived from T cells, B-cell-depleted T cells, or PBMCs.

In this sample, this clone turned up once. Per the study methods: Nucleated cell number was recorded as an estimate derived from reference gene primer amplification. The table came from immunoSEQ multiplex PCR; TCRdb's copy has only in-frame clones and leaves some out. Clonal size and the V and J genes are those of that table, whereas D and trimming came from the DNA. This sample has about 280,000 clones, with 85% found just once. The TCR was taken from a man aged 50 to 59 with active or convalescent COVID-19. Sequencing input: peripheral blood.

CDR3 sequence: CASRPTGGRETQYF. CDR3 nucleotides: TGTGCCAGCAGGCCTACAGGGGGCAGGGAGACCCAGTACTTC. The chain carries TRBV7-9 and TRBJ2-5; TRBD1 agrees at 9 bases. V shed 6 bases and J 5 bases; nucleotides not matched to a gene: 7. Germline CDR1 reads SEHNR; CDR2 reads FQNEAQ (reference sequence). CDR3 size: 14 residues.